What follows are 23 T cell receptor beta chains derived from one specimen sequenced in a study of radiotherapy plus CTLA-4 blockade in lung cancer. Using immunoSEQ multiplex PCR, the repertoire was profiled, and TCRdb retains in-frame clones only, with some absent. The table has tens of thousands of clones, roughly 78% seen once; the top ten hold over 7.5%. Here the sequenced sample was peripheral blood, taken from a patient treated with radiotherapy plus ipilimumab. Receptors originate from a human donor with non-small cell lung cancer who had a complete response to radiotherapy plus ipilimumab.

The rearrangement joins TRBV7-2 to TRBJ1-1, with D possibly being TRBD1 (5 bases). CDR1 and CDR2 (germline): SGHTA, FQGNSA. This CDR3 has 13 amino acids. Trimming stripped 5 bases from V and 5 bases from J, with 12 bases between. The CDR3 protein is CASSPGDATEAFF. CDR3 DNA sequence: TGTGCCAGCAGCCCGGGGGACGCGACTGAAGCTTTCTTT.

The J gene is TRBJ1-2, the V gene TRBV20-1; no firm D call. Germline-derived CDR1 and CDR2 are DFQATT and SNEGSKA (reference sequence). This CDR3 is built from 11 residues. V was cut by 1 base and J by 8 bases, with 8 bases left in between. This chain's CDR3 is CSARGLWGYTF. The CDR3 bases are TGCAGTGCTAGAGGACTATGGGGCTACACCTTC.

This chain joins TRBV12-5 and TRBJ1-5; D might be TRBD1 (5 bases). Per the germline V gene, CDR1 is LGHNT and CDR2 is FRNRAP. The CDR3 covers 16 residues. V was cut by 0 bases and J by 7 bases, with 16 bases left in between. The CDR3 coding sequence is TGTGCTAGTGGTTTGGTATCAGGGATGATAAAGCAGCCCCAGCATTTT. It specifies CASGLVSGMIKQPQHF.

This clone showed up just once. The chain links TRBV7-9 to TRBJ1-2; D uncertain. Germline CDR1 reads SEHNR; CDR2 reads FQNEAQ (reference sequence). The CDR3 has 12 residues. V dropped 0 bases and J dropped 7 bases, with 6 bases sitting between them. DNA for the CDR3: TGTGCCAGCAGCTTAGCCGGCGGTGGCTACACCTTC. This encodes CASSLAGGGYTF.

The V call is TRBV5-5, the J call TRBJ1-2; 7 nucleotides line up with TRBD1. Germline CDR1 SGHKS, CDR2 YYEKEE (reference sequence). The CDR3 runs 15 residues. Unmatched junction bases numbered 10, after V lost 4 bases and J lost 4 bases. The CDR3 sequence is CASSPGPDRVYGYTF. The DNA for the CDR3 is TGTGCCAGCAGCCCCGGTCCCGACAGGGTCTATGGCTACACCTTC.

In DNA, the CDR3 is TGTGCCAGCTCCCTCCCGGTCGGCACAGATACGCAGTATTTT. It is translated as CASSLPVGTDTQYF. The chain uses TRBV7-2 and TRBJ2-3; D is uncertain. Germline-derived CDR1 and CDR2 are SGHTA and FQGNSA. The CDR3 has 14 amino acids. Trimming shortened V by 8 bases and J by 1 base, and 13 bases separated the two germline ends.

The V and J genes are TRBV6-5 and TRBJ1-2, with 11 bases lining up with TRBD1. This CDR3 comprises 15 residues. The V gene end was trimmed by 5 bases and the J gene end by 7 bases; junction bases not matched to a gene: 9. Looked up from germline, CDR1 is MNHEY and CDR2 is SVGAGI. CDR3 loop: CASSSGQGAVSGYTF. The CDR3 DNA reads as TGTGCCAGCAGTAGTGGACAGGGGGCGGTTAGTGGCTACACCTTC.

This chain uses TRBV5-1 with TRBJ1-1; D may be TRBD1 (5 bases). Between the trimmed V and J ends, which lost 0 bases and 4 bases, there was a span of 13 bases. Germline V gene data show CDR1 as SGHRS and CDR2 as YFSETQ. CDR3 length: 15 amino acids. CDR3 bases: TGCGCCAGCAGCTTGGATTCGGGCAGGGTCACTGAAGCTTTCTTT. Protein: CASSLDSGRVTEAFF.

This clone qualifies as medium-sized (0.01 to 0.1%). The chain couples TRBV6-6 to TRBJ2-2, with 7 bases that match TRBD1. This CDR3 contains 13 residues. With V trimmed by 5 bases and J by 9 bases, 6 bases remained unmatched. Germline loops: CDR1 MNHNY, CDR2 SVGAGI (reference sequence). CDR3 bases: TGTGCCAGCAGTCAGGGACAGTTCAGGGAGCTGTTTTTT. Residues: CASSQGQFRELFF.

The gene calls are TRBV30 and TRBJ1-2; TRBD1 aligns across 8 bases. This CDR3 spans 14 amino acids. V dropped 1 base and J dropped 3; count of bases not matched to a gene: 4. The V gene's germline CDR1 is GTSNPN and CDR2 SVGIG (reference sequence). The CDR3 sequence is CAWSETGEYYGYTF. The CDR3 DNA reads TGTGCCTGGAGTGAGACAGGGGAATACTATGGCTACACCTTC.

This chain links TRBV5-6 with TRBJ2-1, with 8 bases lining up with TRBD2. This CDR3 region has 16 residues. Germline V gene sequence: CDR1 SGHDT, CDR2 YYEEEE. Unmatched junction bases numbered 6, after V lost 4 bases and J lost 0 bases. CDR3 DNA: TGTGCCAGCAGCCCCGGGGGGGGAAGCTCCTACAATGAGCAGTTCTTC. Protein sequence: CASSPGGGSSYNEQFF. Full variable domain (outside the CDR3, taken from reference TRBV5-6 and TRBJ2-1): DAGVTQSPTHLIKTRGQQVTLRCSPKSGHDTVSWYQQALGQGPQFIFQYYEEEERQRGNFPDRFSGHQFPNYSSELNVNALLLGDSALYLCASSPGGGSSYNEQFFGPGTRLTVL.

The CDR3 sequence is CATSRDGTGLSYNEQFF. Written as DNA, the CDR3 is TGTGCCACCAGCAGAGACGGGACAGGGTTATCCTACAATGAGCAGTTCTTC. The chain employs TRBV15 and TRBJ2-1; 9 nucleotides line up with TRBD1. In germline, CDR1 is LNHNV, CDR2 YYDKDF (reference sequence). The CDR3 has 17 amino acids. The V segment lost 0 bases and the J segment 1 base; nucleotides outside the gene matches: 4.

The chain carries TRBV9 and TRBJ1-2; 7 nucleotides agree with TRBD1. This CDR3 contains 16 residues. Germline V gene sequence: CDR1 SGDLS, CDR2 YYNGEE. V lost 4 bases to trimming and J lost 2 bases; unmatched junction nucleotides: 11. The CDR3 DNA reads TGTGCCAGCAGCCGAGGGGACAGCCGAAACAACTATGGCTACACCTTC. It encodes CASSRGDSRNNYGYTF. The entire variable domain, with the rest obtained from reference TRBV9 and TRBJ1-2, is as follows: DSGVTQTPKHLITATGQRVTLRCSPRSGDLSVYWYQQSLDQGLQFLIQYYNGEERAKGNILERFSAQQFPDLHSELNLSSLELGDSALYFCASSRGDSRNNYGYTFGSGTRLTVV.

The chain links TRBV6-1 to TRBJ1-1, with a tentative D call TRBD1 (5 bases). The CDR3 spans 14 residues. The V and J ends lost 6 bases and 2 bases respectively, with 13 bases between them. Per the germline V gene, CDR1 is MNHNS and CDR2 is SASEGT. In DNA, the CDR3 is TGTGCCAGCAGACGGGACGGCGATAACACTGAAGCTTTCTTT. Protein sequence: CASRRDGDNTEAFF.

The rearrangement links TRBV27 to TRBJ2-5; tentatively, D is TRBD2 (6 bases). Trimming took off 5 bases at V and 5 bases at J, with 15 bases between the two ends. The germline gives CDR1 MNHEY, CDR2 SMNVEV (reference sequence). The CDR3 sequence is 14 residues long. In DNA, the CDR3 is TGTGCCAGCAGTCCCGGGACTTTAGGGGAGACCCAGTACTTC. Its protein is CASSPGTLGETQYF.

This clone was found a few times. V and J are TRBV29-1 and TRBJ1-1; 7 bases match TRBD1. From germline, CDR1 is SQVTM and CDR2 ANQGSEA. The length of the CDR3 is 13 residues. Trimming removed 7 bases from V and 4 bases from J; junction bases left unmatched: 9. CDR3 loop: CSGLQGRVTEAFF. CDR3 in DNA: TGCAGCGGATTACAGGGGCGGGTCACTGAAGCTTTCTTT.

The chain carries TRBV18 and TRBJ2-1; D not resolved. The V end was cut by 2 bases, the J end by 0 bases, with 11 bases between. Germline lookup yields CDR1 KGHSH and CDR2 LQKENI. The CDR3 spans 16 residues. CDR3 sequence (DNA): TGTGCCAGCTCACCATCCCCCCTCAGCTCCTACAATGAGCAGTTCTTC. Its translation is CASSPSPLSSYNEQFF.

The chain uses TRBV13 and TRBJ2-7; TRBD1 is a possible D gene (6 bases). Trimming took off 5 bases at V and 0 bases at J, with 8 bases between the two ends. CDR1 is PRHDT, CDR2 FYEKMQ, per germline (reference sequence). This CDR3 comprises 13 residues. The CDR3 DNA is TGTGCCAGCAGCATCAGGGGCTCCTACGAGCAGTACGTC. The encoded protein is CASSIRGSYEQYV.

V and J are TRBV11-3 and TRBJ1-1, with D unresolved. Trimming removed 5 bases from V and 4 bases from J, with 14 bases in between. This CDR3 comprises 14 residues. Looked up from germline, CDR1 is SGHNT and CDR2 is YENEEA. CDR3 DNA: TGTGCCAGCAGCAGGGATAGAGGGTCCACTGAAGCTTTCTTT. This translates into CASSRDRGSTEAFF. Together with reference TRBV11-3 and TRBJ1-1, the CDR3 gives the full variable domain: EAGVVQSPRYKIIEKKQPVAFWCNPISGHNTLYWYLQNLGQGPELLIRYENEEAVDDSQLPKDRFSAERLKGVDSTLKIQPAELGDSAVYLCASSRDRGSTEAFFGQGTRLTVV.

The chain couples TRBV5-6 to TRBJ2-2, with 7 bases identical to TRBD2. Germline loops: CDR1 SGHDT, CDR2 YYEEEE. The CDR3 has 16 residues. J was trimmed by 5 bases and V by 4 bases; bases with no gene match: 11. The CDR3 protein is CASSRGVAGGTGELFF. The CDR3 DNA is TGTGCCAGCAGCCGGGGGGTAGCGGGTGGTACCGGGGAGCTGTTTTTT.

CDR3 sequence reads: CASSQGPPNTEAFF. CDR3 nucleotide sequence: TGCGCCAGCAGCCAAGGTCCCCCCAACACTGAAGCTTTCTTT. The chain has TRBV4-3 and TRBJ1-1, with D hard to call. The CDR3 has 14 residues. V was clipped by 1 base and J by 2 bases, with 8 bases between them. CDR1 LGHNA and CDR2 YSLEER come from the germline V gene.

The genes are TRBV15 and TRBJ1-1; maybe TRBD1 (5 bases). The CDR3 has 14 residues. Germline CDR1 and CDR2: LNHNV and YYDKDF (reference sequence). Between the trimmed V and J ends, which lost 0 bases and 6 bases, there was a span of 11 bases. The CDR3 is CATSRDLQGAEAFF. In DNA, the CDR3 is TGTGCCACCAGCAGAGATCTGCAGGGTGCTGAAGCTTTCTTT.

J is TRBJ1-1 and V is TRBV15; D unclear. This CDR3 has 14 amino acids. The V gene's germline CDR1 is LNHNV and CDR2 YYDKDF (reference sequence). Trimming pared 0 bases from V and 0 bases from J, leaving 5 bases between. For the CDR3, the DNA is TGTGCCACCAGCAGAGATAGAATGAACACTGAAGCTTTCTTT. As protein: CATSRDRMNTEAFF.